This T cell receptor beta chain originates from a study of spatial heterogeneity in lung cancer. Turning to the study itself: Follow-up PBMC samples were sequenced when available, at a median of roughly 25 months after resection.

The CDR3 is made up of 14 amino acids. Overall study findings and caveats: Tumor TCRs that were ubiquitous and expanded showed up in blood more at resection than follow-up.

The library protocol tagged each TCR cDNA with a unique molecular identifier. Each CDR3 protein gets one entry after TCRdb re-called the 5' RACE reads with MiXCR. The sample carries 30,000 to 35,000 distinct CDR3 sequences, roughly a tenth recorded once. This clonotype was picked up many times. What it binds is unknown. Noted time point: blood at routine non-recurrence follow-up after resection. Whole RNA was taken from tumor, nontumor lung or frozen PBMC; it was then sequenced unsorted. The specimen comprised PBMCs, sampled at follow-up. The chain uses TRBV21-1 and TRBJ2-7; no DNA check was done on the table's D call, TRBD1. TRBV21-1 is shown as a pseudogene. The sequence was obtained from a female donor with early-stage non-small cell lung cancer. The CDR3, as DNA: TGTGCCAGCAGCAAAGATCGGAAGGGGTACGAGCAGTACTTC. Amino acid sequence: CASSKDRKGYEQYF.